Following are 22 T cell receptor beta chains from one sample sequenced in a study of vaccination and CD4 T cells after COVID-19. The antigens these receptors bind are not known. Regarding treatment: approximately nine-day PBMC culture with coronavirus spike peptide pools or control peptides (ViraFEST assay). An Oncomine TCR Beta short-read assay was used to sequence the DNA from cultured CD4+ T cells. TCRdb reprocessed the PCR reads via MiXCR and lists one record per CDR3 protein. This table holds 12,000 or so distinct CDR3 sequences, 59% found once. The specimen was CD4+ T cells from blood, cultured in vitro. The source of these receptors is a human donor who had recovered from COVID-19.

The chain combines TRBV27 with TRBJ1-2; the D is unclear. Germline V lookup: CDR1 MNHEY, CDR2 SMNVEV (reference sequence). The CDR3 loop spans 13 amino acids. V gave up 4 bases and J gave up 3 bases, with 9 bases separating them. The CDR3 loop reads CASSYRVDYGYTF. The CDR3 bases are TGTGCCAGCAGTTACCGGGTAGACTATGGCTACACCTTC.

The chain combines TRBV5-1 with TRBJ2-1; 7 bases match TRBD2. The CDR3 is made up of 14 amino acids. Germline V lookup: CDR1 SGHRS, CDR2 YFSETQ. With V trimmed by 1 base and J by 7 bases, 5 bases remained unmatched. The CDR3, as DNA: TGCGCCAGCAGCTTGACTAGCGCTAAAAATGAGCAGTTCTTC. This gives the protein CASSLTSAKNEQFF.

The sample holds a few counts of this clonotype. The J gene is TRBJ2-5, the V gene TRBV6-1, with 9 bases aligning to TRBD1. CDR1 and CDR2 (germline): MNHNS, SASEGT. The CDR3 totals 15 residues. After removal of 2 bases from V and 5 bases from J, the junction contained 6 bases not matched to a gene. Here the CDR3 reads CASSEQGDRVETQYF. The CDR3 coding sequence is TGTGCCAGCAGTGAACAAGGGGACAGGGTTGAGACCCAGTACTTC.

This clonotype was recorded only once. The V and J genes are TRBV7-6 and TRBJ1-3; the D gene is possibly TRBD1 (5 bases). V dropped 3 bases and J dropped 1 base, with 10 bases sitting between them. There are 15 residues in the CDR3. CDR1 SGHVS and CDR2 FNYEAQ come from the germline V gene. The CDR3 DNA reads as TGTGCCAGCAGCTTCAGGGCCCAATCTGGAAACACCATATATTTT. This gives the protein CASSFRAQSGNTIYF.

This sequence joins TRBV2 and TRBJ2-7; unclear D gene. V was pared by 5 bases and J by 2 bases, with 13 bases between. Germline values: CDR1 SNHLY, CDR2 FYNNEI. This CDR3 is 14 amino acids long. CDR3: CASSWTRSTYEQYF. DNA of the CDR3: TGTGCCAGCAGTTGGACCCGTTCCACCTACGAGCAGTACTTC.

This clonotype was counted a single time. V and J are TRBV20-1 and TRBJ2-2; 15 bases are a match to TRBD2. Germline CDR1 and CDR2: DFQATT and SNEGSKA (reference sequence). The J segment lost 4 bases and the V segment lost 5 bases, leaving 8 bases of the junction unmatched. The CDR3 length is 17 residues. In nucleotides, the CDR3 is TGCAGTGCTCCTGGGACTAGCGGGAGGTGGGGCACCGGGGAGCTGTTTTTT. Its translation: CSAPGTSGRWGTGELFF.

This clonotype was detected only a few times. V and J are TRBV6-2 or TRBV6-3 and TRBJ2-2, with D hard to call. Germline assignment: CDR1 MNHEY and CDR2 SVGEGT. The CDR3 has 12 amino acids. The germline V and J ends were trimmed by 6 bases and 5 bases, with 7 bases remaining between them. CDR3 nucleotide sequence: TGTGCCAGCAGACGAGTGACCGGGGAGCTGTTTTTT. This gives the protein CASRRVTGELFF.

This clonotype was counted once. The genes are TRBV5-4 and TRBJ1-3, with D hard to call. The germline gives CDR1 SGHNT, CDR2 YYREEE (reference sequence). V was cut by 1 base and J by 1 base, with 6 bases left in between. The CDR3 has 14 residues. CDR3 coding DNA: TGTGCCAGCAGCTTGTCCAATTCTGGAAACACCATATATTTT. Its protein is CASSLSNSGNTIYF.

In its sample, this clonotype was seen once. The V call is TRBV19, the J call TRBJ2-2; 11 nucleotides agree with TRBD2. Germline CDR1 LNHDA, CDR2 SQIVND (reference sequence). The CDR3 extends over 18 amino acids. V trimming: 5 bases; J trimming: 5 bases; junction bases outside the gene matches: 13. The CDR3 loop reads CASSPTLTSGSRTGELFF. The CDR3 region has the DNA TGTGCCAGTAGTCCAACCCTCACTAGCGGGAGTCGAACCGGGGAGCTGTTTTTT. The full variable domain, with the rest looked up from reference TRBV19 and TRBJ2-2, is DGGITQSPKYLFRKEGQNVTLSCEQNLNHDAMYWYRQDPGQGLRLIYYSQIVNDFQKGDIAEGYSVSREKKESFPLTVTSAQKNPTAFYLCASSPTLTSGSRTGELFFGEGSRLTVL.

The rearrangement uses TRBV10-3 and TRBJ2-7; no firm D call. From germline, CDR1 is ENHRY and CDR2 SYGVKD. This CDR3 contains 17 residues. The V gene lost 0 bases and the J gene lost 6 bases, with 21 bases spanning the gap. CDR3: CAISESSFRLPRGEQYF. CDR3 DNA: TGTGCCATCAGTGAGTCGAGCTTTAGGCTTCCCCGCGGCGAGCAGTACTTC.

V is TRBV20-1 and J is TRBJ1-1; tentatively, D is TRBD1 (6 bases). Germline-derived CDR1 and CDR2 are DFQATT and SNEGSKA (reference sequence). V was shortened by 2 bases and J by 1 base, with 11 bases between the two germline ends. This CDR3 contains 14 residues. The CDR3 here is CSARTGTSNTEAFF. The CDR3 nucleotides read TGCAGTGCTAGAACCGGGACATCGAACACTGAAGCTTTCTTT.

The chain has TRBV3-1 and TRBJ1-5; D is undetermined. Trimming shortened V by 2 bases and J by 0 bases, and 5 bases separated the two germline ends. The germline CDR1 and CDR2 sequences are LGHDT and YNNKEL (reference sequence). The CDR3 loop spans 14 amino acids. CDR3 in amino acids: CASSQQVSNQPQHF. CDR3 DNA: TGTGCCAGCAGCCAACAGGTTAGCAATCAGCCCCAGCATTTT.

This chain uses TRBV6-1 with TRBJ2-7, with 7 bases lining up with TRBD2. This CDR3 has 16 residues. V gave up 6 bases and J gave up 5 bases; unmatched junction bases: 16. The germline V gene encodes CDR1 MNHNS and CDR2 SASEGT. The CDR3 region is CASRPLRGRESDEQYF. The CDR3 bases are TGTGCCAGCAGACCGTTACGCGGGCGGGAGAGTGACGAGCAGTACTTC.

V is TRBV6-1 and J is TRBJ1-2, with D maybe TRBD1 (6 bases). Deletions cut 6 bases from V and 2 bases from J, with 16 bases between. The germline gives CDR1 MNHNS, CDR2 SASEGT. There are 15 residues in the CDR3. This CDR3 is CASRQQGSGNYGYTF. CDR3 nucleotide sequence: TGTGCCAGCAGACAACAGGGCTCAGGGAACTATGGCTACACCTTC.

The CDR3 here is CACRDRRNYGYTF. CDR3 DNA sequence: TGTGCCTGCCGGGACAGGCGTAACTATGGCTACACCTTC. This chain joins TRBV30 and TRBJ1-2; 8 nucleotides line up with TRBD1. The germline V gene encodes CDR1 GTSNPN and CDR2 SVGIG (reference sequence). V shed 6 bases and J 1 base; nucleotides not matched to a gene: 4. This CDR3 spans 13 amino acids. Based on the CDR3 plus reference TRBV30 and TRBJ1-2, the full variable domain is SQTIHQWPATLVQPVGSPLSLECTVEGTSNPNLYWYRQAAGRGLQLLFYSVGIGQISSEVPQNLSASRPQDRQFILSSKKLLLSDSGFYLCACRDRRNYGYTFGSGTRLTVV.

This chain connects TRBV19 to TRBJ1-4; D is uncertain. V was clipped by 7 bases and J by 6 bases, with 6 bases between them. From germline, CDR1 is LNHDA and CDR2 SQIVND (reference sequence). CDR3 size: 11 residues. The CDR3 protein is CASNFDEKLFF. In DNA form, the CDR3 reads TGTGCCAGTAACTTTGATGAAAAACTGTTTTTT.

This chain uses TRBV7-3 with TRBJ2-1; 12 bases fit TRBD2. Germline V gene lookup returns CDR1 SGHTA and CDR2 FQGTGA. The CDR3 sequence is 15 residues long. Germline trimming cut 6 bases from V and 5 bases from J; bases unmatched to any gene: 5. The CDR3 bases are TGTGCCAGCAGTACTAGCGGGAGGATCGACAATGAGCAGTTCTTC. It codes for CASSTSGRIDNEQFF. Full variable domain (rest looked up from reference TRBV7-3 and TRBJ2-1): GAGVSQTPSNKVTEKGKYVELRCDPISGHTALYWYRQSLGQGPEFLIYFQGTGAADDSGLPNDRFFAVRPEGSVSTLKIQRTERGDSAVYLCASSTSGRIDNEQFFGPGTRLTVL.

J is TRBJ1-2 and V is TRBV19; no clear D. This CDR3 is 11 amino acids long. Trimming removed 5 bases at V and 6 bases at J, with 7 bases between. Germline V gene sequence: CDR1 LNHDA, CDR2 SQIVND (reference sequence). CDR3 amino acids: CASSGSHGYTF. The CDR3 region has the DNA TGTGCCAGTAGTGGCAGTCATGGCTACACCTTC.

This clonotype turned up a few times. CDR3 bases: TGTGCCAGCAGTTCGGACAGGGTCACCGGGGAGCTGTTTTTT. It is translated as CASSSDRVTGELFF. This rearrangement joins TRBV7-2 to TRBJ2-2, with TRBD1 identical over 8 bases. The J segment lost 4 bases and the V segment lost 6 bases, leaving 4 bases of the junction unmatched. The CDR3 spans 14 residues. Germline CDR1 is SGHTA and CDR2 is FQGNSA.

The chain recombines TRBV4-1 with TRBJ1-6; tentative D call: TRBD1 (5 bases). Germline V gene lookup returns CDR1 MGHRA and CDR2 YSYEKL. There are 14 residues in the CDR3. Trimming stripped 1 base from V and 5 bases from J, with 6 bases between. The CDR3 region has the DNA TGCGCCAGCAGCCAAGGACAGAATAATTCACCCCTCCACTTT. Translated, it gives CASSQGQNNSPLHF.

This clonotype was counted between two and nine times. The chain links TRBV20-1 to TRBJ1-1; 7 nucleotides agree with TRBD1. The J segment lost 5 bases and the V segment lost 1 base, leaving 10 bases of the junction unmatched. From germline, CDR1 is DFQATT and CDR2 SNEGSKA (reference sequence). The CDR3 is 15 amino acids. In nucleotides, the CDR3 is TGCAGTGCTAGAGTTACAGGGGTAGGGGGTACTGAAGCTTTCTTT. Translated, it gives CSARVTGVGGTEAFF.

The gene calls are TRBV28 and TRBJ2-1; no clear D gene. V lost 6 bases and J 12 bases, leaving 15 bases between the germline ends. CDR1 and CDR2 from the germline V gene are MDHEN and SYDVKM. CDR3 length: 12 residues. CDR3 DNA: TGTGCCAGCAGCCTAGGTACCTTTGGGCAGTTCTTC. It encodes CASSLGTFGQFF.